The present entry profiles one TCR beta chain with its context. This sample was taken from a study of tumor-infiltrating lymphocytes in localized non-small cell lung cancer. Assay: immunoSEQ multiplex PCR; the TCRdb copy retains only in-frame clones and omits some. The top ten clones hold about 12% of a sample with over 5,500 clones, roughly 74% of them seen once. Germline V gene sequence: CDR1 LNHNV, CDR2 YYDKDF (reference sequence). The CDR3 totals 17 residues. The V gene lost 5 bases and the J gene lost 5 bases, with 25 bases spanning the gap. The chain couples TRBV15 to TRBJ2-7; D perhaps matches TRBD1 (6 bases). The sequenced sample was lung tumor tissue. This clonotype originated in a human donor with non-small cell lung cancer. The CDR3 here is CATSESTGQLLNHEQYF. CDR3 nucleotide sequence: TGTGCCACCAGCGAATCAACAGGACAGTTATTAAATCACGAGCAGTACTTC.